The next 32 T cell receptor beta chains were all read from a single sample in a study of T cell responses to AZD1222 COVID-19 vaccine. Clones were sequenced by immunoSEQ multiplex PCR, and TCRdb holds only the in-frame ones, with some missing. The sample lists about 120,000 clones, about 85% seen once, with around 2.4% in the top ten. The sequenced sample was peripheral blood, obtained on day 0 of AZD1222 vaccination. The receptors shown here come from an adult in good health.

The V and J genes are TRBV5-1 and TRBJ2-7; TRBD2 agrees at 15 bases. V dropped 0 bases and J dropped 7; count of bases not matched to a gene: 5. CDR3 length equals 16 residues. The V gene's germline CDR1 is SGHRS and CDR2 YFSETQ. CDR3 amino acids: CASSLGGLAGGEEQYF. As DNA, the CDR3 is TGCGCCAGCAGCTTGGGCGGACTAGCGGGAGGGGAAGAGCAGTACTTC.

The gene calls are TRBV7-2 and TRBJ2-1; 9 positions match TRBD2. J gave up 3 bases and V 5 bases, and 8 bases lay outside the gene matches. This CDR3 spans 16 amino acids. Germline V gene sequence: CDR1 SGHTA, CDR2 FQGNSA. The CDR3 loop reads CASSQLAGALYNEQFF. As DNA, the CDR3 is TGTGCCAGCAGCCAATTAGCGGGAGCCCTCTACAATGAGCAGTTCTTC.

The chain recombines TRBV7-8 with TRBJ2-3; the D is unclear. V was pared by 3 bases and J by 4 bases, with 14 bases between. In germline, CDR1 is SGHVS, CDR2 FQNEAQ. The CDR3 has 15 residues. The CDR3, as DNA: TGTGCCAGCAGCTTCCCGGCTAGGGCTTCAGATACGCAGTATTTT. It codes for CASSFPARASDTQYF. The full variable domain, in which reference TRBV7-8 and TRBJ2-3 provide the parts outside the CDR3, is GAGVSQSPRYKVAKRGQDVALRCDPISGHVSLFWYQQALGQGPEFLTYFQNEAQLDKSGLPSDRFFAERPEGSVSTLKIQRTQQEDSAVYLCASSFPARASDTQYFGPGTRLTVL.

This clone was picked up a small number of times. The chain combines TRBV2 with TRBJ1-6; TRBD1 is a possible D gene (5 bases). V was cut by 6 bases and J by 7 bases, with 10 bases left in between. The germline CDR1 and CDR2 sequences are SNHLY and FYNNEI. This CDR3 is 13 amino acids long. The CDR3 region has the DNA TGTGCCAGCAGGGTGGCAGGGAATTCACCCCTCCACTTT. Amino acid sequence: CASRVAGNSPLHF. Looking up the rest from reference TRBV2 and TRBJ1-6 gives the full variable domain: EPEVTQTPSHQVTQMGQEVILRCVPISNHLYFYWYRQILGQKVEFLVSFYNNEISEKSEIFDDQFSVERPDGSNFTLKIRSTKLEDSAMYFCASRVAGNSPLHFGNGTRLTVT.

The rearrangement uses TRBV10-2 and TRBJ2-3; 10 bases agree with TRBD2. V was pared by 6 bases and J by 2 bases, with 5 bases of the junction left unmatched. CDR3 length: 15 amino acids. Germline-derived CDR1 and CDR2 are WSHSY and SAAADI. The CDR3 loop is CASSRTSGITDTQYF. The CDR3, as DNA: TGCGCCAGCAGCCGGACTAGCGGCATCACAGATACGCAGTATTTT.

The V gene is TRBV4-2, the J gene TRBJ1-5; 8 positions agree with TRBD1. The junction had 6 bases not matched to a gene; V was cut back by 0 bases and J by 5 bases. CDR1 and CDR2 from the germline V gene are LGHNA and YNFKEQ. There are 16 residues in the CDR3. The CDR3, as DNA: TGTGCCAGCAGCCAAGATCCCGCAGGGGGCTATCAGCCCCAGCATTTT. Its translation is CASSQDPAGGYQPQHF.

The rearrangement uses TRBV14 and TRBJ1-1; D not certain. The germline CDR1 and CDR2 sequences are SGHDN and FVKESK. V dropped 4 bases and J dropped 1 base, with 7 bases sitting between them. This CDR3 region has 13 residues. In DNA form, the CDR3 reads TGTGCCAGCAGCCGGCAGCCGAACACTGAAGCTTTCTTT. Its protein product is CASSRQPNTEAFF.

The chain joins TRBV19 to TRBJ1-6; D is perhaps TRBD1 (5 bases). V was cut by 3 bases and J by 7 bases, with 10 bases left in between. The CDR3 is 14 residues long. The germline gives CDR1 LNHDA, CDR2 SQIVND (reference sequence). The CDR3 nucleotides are TGTGCCAGTAGTATCGCAGGGCCGAATTCACCCCTCCACTTT. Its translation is CASSIAGPNSPLHF.

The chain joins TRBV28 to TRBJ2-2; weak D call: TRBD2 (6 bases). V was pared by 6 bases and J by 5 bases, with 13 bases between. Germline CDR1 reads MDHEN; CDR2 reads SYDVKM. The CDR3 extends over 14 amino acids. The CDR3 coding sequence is TGTGCCAGCAGGTTCCTGGGACTGACCGGGGAGCTGTTTTTT. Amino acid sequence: CASRFLGLTGELFF. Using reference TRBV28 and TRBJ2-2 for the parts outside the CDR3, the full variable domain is DVKVTQSSRYLVKRTGEKVFLECVQDMDHENMFWYRQDPGLGLRLIYFSYDVKMKEKGDIPEGYSVSREKKERFSLILESASTNQTSMYLCASRFLGLTGELFFGEGSRLTVL.

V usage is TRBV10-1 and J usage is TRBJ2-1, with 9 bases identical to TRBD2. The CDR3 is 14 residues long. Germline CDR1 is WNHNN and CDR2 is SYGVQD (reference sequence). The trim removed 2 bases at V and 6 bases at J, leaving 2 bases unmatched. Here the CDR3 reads CASSEGGRANEQFF. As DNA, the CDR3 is TGCGCCAGCAGTGAGGGCGGGAGGGCCAATGAGCAGTTCTTC.

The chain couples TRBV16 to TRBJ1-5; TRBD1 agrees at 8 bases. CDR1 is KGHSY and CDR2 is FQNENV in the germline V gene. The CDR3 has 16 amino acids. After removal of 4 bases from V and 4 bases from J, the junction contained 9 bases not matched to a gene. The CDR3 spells CASSLGTGFRNQPQHF. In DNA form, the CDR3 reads TGTGCCAGCAGCCTTGGGACAGGTTTTCGGAATCAGCCCCAGCATTTT.

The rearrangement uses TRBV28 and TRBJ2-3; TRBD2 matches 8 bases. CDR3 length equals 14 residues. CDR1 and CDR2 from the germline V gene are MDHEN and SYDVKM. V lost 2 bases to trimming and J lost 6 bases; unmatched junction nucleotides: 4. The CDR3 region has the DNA TGTGCCAGCAGTTTACCCCTAGCGGGTGATACGCAGTATTTT. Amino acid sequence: CASSLPLAGDTQYF.

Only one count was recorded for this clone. CDR3 bases: TGTGCCAGGGGGGGCAGAAAGTACGAGACCCAGTACTTC. As protein: CARGGRKYETQYF. The rearrangement links TRBV28 to TRBJ2-5; D tentatively reads TRBD1 or TRBD2 (6 bases each). This CDR3 region has 13 residues. Germline CDR1 reads MDHEN; CDR2 reads SYDVKM. Trimming left V 9 bases short and J 5 bases short, with 16 bases between.

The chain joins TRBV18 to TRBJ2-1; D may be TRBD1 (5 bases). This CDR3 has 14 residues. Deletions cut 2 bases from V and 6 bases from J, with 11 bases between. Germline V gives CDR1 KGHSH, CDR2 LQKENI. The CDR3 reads CASSPAGNSNEQFF. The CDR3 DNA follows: TGTGCCAGCTCACCAGCAGGGAACTCCAATGAGCAGTTCTTC.

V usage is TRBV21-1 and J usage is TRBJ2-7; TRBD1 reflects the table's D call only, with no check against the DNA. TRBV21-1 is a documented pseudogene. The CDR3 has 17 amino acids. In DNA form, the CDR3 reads TGTGCCAGCAGCAAACTAGTGACAGGGACGACATCCTACGAGCAGTACTTC. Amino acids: CASSKLVTGTTSYEQYF.

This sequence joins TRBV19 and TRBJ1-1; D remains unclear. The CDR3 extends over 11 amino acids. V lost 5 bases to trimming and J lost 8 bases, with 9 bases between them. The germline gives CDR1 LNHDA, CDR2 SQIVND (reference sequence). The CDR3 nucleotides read TGTGCCAGTAGTGGTGTTGGAGAAGCTTTCTTT. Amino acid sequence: CASSGVGEAFF.

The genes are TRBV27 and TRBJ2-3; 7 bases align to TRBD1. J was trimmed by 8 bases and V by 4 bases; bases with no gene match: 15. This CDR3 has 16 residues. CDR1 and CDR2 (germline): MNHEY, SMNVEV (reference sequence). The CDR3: CASSSGTAPGWATQYF. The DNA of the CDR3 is TGTGCCAGCAGTTCCGGGACAGCGCCTGGGTGGGCTACGCAGTATTTT.

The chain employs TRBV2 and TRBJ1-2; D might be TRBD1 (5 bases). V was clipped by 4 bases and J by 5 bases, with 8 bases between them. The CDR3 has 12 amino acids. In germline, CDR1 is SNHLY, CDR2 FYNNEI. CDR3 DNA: TGTGCCAGCAGTGGACAGTGGTATGGCTACACCTTC. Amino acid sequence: CASSGQWYGYTF. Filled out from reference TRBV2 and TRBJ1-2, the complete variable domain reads EPEVTQTPSHQVTQMGQEVILRCVPISNHLYFYWYRQILGQKVEFLVSFYNNEISEKSEIFDDQFSVERPDGSNFTLKIRSTKLEDSAMYFCASSGQWYGYTFGSGTRLTVV.

CDR3 sequence: CASSSFAGGLSYEQYF. In DNA, the CDR3 is TGTGCCAGCAGCTCCTTTGCGGGGGGCCTGTCCTACGAGCAGTACTTC. The gene calls are TRBV5-4 and TRBJ2-7; 8 bases line up with TRBD2. This CDR3 has 16 residues. Trimming took 3 bases from V and 1 from J; bases not matched to a gene: 9. Germline V gene data show CDR1 as SGHNT and CDR2 as YYREEE (reference sequence). Based on the CDR3 plus reference TRBV5-4 and TRBJ2-7, the full variable domain is ETGVTQSPTHLIKTRGQQVTLRCSSQSGHNTVSWYQQALGQGPQFIFQYYREEENGRGNFPPRFSGLQFPNYSSELNVNALELDDSALYLCASSSFAGGLSYEQYFGPGTRLTVT.

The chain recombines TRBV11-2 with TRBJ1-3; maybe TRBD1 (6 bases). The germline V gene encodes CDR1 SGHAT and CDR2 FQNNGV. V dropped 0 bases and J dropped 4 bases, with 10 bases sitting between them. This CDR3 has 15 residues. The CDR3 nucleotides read TGTGCCAGCAGCTTAGATCGGGGGGCCGGAAACACCATATATTTT. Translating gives CASSLDRGAGNTIYF.

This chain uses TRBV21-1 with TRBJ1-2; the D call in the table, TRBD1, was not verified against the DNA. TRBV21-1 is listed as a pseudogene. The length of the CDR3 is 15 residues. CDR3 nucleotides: TGTGCCAGCAGCAAACGGGACAGGGGGCGATATGGCTACACCTTC. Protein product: CASSKRDRGRYGYTF.

The chain's CDR3 is CASSPRLAGGETQYF. In DNA, the CDR3 is TGCGCCAGCAGCCCCAGACTAGCGGGGGGTGAGACCCAGTACTTC. V gene TRBV5-1 combines with J gene TRBJ2-5, with 13 bases lining up with TRBD2. CDR1 SGHRS and CDR2 YFSETQ come from the germline V gene. The CDR3 contains 15 residues. V lost 4 bases to trimming and J lost 5 bases; unmatched junction nucleotides: 5.

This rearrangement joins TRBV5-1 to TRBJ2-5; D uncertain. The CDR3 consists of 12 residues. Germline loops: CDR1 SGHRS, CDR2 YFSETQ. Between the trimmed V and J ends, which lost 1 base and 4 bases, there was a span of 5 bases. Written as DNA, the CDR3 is TGCGCCAGCAGCTTGCCTCGAGAGACCCAGTACTTC. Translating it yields CASSLPRETQYF.

The CDR3 coding sequence is TGTGCCAGCAGTCCCTGGAGGGGTGGCGAGTATGGCTACACCTTC. Amino acid sequence: CASSPWRGGEYGYTF. V usage is TRBV27 and J usage is TRBJ1-2, with a possible D match to TRBD1 (5 bases). Deletions cut 5 bases from V and 5 bases from J, with 18 bases between. In germline, CDR1 is MNHEY, CDR2 SMNVEV (reference sequence). The CDR3 has 15 residues.

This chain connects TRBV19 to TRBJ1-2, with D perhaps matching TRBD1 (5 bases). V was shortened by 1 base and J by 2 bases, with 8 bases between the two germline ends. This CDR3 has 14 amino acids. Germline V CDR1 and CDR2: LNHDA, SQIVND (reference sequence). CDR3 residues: CASSIAGTNYGYTF. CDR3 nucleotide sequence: TGTGCCAGTAGTATAGCCGGGACCAACTATGGCTACACCTTC.

CDR3: CASSLGQILTDTQYF. The CDR3 DNA follows: TGTGCCAGCAGCTTAGGACAGATCCTCACAGATACGCAGTATTTT. The chain couples TRBV7-8 to TRBJ2-3, with D possibly matching TRBD1 (5 bases). The CDR3 is 15 residues long. Germline lookup yields CDR1 SGHVS and CDR2 FQNEAQ. Trimming took off 1 base at V and 2 bases at J, with 10 bases between the two ends.

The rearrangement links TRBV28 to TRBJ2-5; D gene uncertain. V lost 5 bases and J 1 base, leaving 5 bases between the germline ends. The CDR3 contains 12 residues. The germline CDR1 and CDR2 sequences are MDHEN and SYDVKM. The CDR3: CASSGIQETQYF. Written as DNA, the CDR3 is TGTGCCAGCAGTGGGATCCAAGAGACCCAGTACTTC. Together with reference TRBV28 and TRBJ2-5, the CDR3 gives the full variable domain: DVKVTQSSRYLVKRTGEKVFLECVQDMDHENMFWYRQDPGLGLRLIYFSYDVKMKEKGDIPEGYSVSREKKERFSLILESASTNQTSMYLCASSGIQETQYFGPGTRLLVL.

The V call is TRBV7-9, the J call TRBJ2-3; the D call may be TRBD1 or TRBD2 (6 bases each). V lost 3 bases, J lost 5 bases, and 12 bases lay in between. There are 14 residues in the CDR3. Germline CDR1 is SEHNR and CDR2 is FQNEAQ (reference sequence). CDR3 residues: CASSFRGRGDTQYF. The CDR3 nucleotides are TGTGCCAGCAGCTTCCGGGGGCGAGGAGATACGCAGTATTTT.

The CDR3, as DNA: TGTGCCAGCAGGCCCGGGACAGGGTTCTACGAGCAGTACTTC. It translates to CASRPGTGFYEQYF. The chain recombines TRBV3-1 (or the pseudogene TRBV3-2) with TRBJ2-7, with 9 bases lining up with TRBD1. The germline CDR1 and CDR2 sequences are LGHDT and YNNKEL (reference sequence). The CDR3 is 14 amino acids. J was trimmed by 3 bases and V by 6 bases; bases with no gene match: 6.

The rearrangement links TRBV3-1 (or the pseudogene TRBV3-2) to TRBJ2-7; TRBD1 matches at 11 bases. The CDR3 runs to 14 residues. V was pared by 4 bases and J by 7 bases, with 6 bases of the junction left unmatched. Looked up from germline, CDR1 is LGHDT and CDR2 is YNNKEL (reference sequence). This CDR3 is CASSRGQGAGEQYF. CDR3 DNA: TGTGCCAGCAGCCGCGGACAGGGGGCGGGAGAGCAGTACTTC.

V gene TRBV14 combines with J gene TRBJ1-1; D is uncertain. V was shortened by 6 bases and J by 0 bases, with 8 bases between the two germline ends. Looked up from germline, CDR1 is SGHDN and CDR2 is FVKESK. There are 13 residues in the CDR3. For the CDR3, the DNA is TGTGCCAGCAGTAGGACGGTGAACACTGAAGCTTTCTTT. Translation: CASSRTVNTEAFF.

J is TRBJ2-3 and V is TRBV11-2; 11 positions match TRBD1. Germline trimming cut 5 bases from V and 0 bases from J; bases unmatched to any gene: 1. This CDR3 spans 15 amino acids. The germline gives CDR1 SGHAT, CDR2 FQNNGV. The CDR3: CASSRTGGSTDTQYF. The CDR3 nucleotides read TGTGCCAGCAGCCGGACAGGGGGCAGCACAGATACGCAGTATTTT.